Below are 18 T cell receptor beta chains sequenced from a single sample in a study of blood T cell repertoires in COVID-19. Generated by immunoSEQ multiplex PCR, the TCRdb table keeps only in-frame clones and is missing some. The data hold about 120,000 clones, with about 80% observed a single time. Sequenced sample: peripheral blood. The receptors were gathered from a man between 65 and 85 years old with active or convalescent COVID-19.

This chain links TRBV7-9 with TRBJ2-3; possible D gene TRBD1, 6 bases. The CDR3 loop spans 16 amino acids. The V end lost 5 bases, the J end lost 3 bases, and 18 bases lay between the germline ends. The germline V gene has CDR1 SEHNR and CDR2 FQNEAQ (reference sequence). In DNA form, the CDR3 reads TGTGCCAGCAGCACGGGACACCCCTTAGGAACAGATACGCAGTATTTT. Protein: CASSTGHPLGTDTQYF.

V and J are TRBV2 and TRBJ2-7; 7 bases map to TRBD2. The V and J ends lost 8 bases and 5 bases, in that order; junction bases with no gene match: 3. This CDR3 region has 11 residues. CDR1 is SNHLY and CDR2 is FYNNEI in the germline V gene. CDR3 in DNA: TGTGCCAGCGGGAGGGGAAACGAGCAGTACTTC. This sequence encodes CASGRGNEQYF.

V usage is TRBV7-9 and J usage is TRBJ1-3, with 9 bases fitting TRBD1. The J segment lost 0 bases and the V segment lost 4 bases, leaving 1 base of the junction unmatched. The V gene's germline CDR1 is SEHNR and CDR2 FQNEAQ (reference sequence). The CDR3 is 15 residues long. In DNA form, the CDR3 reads TGTGCCAGCAGCTGGGACAGGGTCTCTGGAAACACCATATATTTT. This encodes CASSWDRVSGNTIYF.

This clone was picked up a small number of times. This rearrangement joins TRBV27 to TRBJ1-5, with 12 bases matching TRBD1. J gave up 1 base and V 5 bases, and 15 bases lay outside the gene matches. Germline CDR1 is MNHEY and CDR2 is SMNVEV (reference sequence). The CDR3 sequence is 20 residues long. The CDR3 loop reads CASSLTPPGQGASSNQPQHF. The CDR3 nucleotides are TGTGCCAGCAGTCTAACACCCCCGGGACAGGGGGCTTCAAGCAATCAGCCCCAGCATTTT.

The CDR3 protein is CASSLAGGWDTEAFF. The CDR3 DNA is TGTGCCAGCAGCTTAGCGGGAGGCTGGGACACTGAAGCTTTCTTT. This chain links TRBV7-8 with TRBJ1-1; D not certain. Between the trimmed V and J ends, which lost 0 bases and 3 bases, there was a span of 11 bases. Germline V lookup: CDR1 SGHVS, CDR2 FQNEAQ. The CDR3 extends over 15 amino acids.

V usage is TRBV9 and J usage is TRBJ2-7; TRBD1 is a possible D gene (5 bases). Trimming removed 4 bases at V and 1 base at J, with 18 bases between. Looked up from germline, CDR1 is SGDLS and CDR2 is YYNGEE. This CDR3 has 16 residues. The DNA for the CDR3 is TGTGCCAGCAGCCCTCATTCTACAGGAACTTCCTACGAGCAGTACTTC. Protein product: CASSPHSTGTSYEQYF. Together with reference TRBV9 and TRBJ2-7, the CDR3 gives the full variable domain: DSGVTQTPKHLITATGQRVTLRCSPRSGDLSVYWYQQSLDQGLQFLIQYYNGEERAKGNILERFSAQQFPDLHSELNLSSLELGDSALYFCASSPHSTGTSYEQYFGPGTRLTVT.

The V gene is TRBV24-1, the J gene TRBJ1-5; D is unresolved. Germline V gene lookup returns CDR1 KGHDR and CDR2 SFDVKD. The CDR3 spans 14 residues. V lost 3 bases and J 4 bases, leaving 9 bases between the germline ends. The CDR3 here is CATSDPGSNQPQHF. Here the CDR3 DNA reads TGTGCCACCAGTGATCCAGGCTCGAATCAGCCCCAGCATTTT.

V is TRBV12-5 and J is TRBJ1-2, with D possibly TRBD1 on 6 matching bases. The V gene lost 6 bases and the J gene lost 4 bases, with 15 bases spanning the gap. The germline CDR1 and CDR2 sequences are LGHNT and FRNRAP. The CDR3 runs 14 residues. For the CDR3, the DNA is TGTGCTAGTGGAGACGGGGGGCAAAGCTATGGCTACACCTTC. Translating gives CASGDGGQSYGYTF. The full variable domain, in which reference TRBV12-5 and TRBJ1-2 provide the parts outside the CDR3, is DARVTQTPRHKVTEMGQEVTMRCQPILGHNTVFWYRQTMMQGLELLAYFRNRAPLDDSGMPKDRFSAEMPDATLATLKIQPSEPRDSAVYFCASGDGGQSYGYTFGSGTRLTVV.

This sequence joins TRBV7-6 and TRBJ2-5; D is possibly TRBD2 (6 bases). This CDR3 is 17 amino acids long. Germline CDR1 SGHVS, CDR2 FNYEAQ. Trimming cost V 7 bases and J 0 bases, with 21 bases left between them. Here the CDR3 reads CASTTGLPNTDQETQYF. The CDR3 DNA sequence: TGTGCCAGCACCACGGGACTCCCAAACACGGACCAAGAGACCCAGTACTTC.

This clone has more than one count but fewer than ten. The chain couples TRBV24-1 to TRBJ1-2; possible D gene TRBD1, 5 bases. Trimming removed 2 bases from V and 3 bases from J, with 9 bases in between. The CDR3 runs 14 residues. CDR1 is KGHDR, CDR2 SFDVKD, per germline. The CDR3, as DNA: TGTGCCACCAGTGATTCGGGCAGGGACTATGGCTACACCTTC. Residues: CATSDSGRDYGYTF.

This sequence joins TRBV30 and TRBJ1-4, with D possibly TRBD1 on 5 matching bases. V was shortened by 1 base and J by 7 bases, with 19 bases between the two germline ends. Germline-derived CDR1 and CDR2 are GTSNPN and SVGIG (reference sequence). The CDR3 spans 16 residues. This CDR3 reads CAWSGSQVGLSEKLFF. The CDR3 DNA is TGTGCCTGGAGTGGTTCACAGGTGGGCCTATCTGAAAAACTGTTTTTT.

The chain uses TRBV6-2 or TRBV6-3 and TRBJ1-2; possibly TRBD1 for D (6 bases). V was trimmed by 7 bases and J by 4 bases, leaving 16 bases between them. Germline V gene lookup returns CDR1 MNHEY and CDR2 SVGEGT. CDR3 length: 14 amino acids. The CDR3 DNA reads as TGTGCCAGCAACCCCGCGGACAGAAGCTATGGCTACACCTTC. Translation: CASNPADRSYGYTF.

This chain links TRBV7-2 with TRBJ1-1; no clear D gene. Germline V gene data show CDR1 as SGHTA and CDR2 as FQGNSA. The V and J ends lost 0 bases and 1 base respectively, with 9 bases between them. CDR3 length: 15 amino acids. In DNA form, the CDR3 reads TGTGCCAGCAGCTTAGCCGTACGGAGGAACACTGAAGCTTTCTTT. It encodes CASSLAVRRNTEAFF.

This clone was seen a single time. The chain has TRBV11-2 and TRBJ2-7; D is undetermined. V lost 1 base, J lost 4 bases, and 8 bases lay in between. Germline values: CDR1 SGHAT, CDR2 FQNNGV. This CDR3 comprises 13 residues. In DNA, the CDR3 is TGTGCCAGCAGCTTAGTAACTCCATACGAGCAGTACTTC. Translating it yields CASSLVTPYEQYF.

The CDR3: CASSRGPGQGNEKLFF. In nucleotides, the CDR3 is TGTGCCAGCAGCCGAGGTCCGGGACAGGGTAATGAAAAACTGTTTTTT. The V and J genes are TRBV4-2 and TRBJ1-4; TRBD1 agrees at 9 bases. The CDR3 contains 16 residues. V shed 4 bases and J 4 bases; nucleotides not matched to a gene: 7. From germline, CDR1 is LGHNA and CDR2 YNFKEQ.

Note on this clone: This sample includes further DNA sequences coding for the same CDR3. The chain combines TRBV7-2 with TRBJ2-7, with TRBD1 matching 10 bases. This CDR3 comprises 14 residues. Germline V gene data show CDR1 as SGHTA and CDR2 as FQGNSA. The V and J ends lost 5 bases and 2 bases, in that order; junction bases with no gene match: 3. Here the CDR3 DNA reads TGTGCCAGCAGCACGGGACAGGGGCCCTACGAGCAGTACTTC. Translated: CASSTGQGPYEQYF.

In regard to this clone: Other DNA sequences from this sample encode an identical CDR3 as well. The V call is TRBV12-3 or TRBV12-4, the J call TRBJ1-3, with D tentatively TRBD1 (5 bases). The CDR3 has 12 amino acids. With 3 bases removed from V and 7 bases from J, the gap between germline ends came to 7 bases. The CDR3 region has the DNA TGTGCCAGCAGTTTTGCAGGGAACACCATATATTTT. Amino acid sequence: CASSFAGNTIYF.

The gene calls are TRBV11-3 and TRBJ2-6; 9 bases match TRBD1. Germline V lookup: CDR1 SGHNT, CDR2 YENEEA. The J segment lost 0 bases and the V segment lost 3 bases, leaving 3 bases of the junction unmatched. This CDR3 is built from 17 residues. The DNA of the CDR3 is TGTGCCAGCAGCTTGGGACAGGGAAGCTCTGGGGCCAACGTCCTGACTTTC. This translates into CASSLGQGSSGANVLTF.